This passage covers 27 T cell receptor beta chains from one sample sequenced in a study of lymphopenia after photon versus proton radiotherapy. Sequencing was performed with immunoSEQ multiplex PCR; in TCRdb, only in-frame clones are kept and a portion is missing. The data show around 26,000 clones, 65% to 85% seen once. The sequences come from peripheral blood, collected from a patient treated with photon-based radiotherapy. The receptors were gathered from a man aged 45-65 years with gastric cancer.

The chain couples TRBV27 to TRBJ2-1, with D tentatively TRBD1 or TRBD2 (5 bases each). The CDR3 has 11 residues. Germline V gene lookup returns CDR1 MNHEY and CDR2 SMNVEV (reference sequence). Trimming left V 10 bases short and J 14 bases short, with 18 bases between. CDR3 sequence: CAILSGPKEFF. The CDR3 bases are TGTGCCATTCTCTCGGGACCAAAGGAGTTCTTC.

CDR3 sequence (DNA): TGCGCCAGCAGCCCGGGGCTCCAAGAGACCCAGTACTTC. It yields the protein CASSPGLQETQYF. The chain uses TRBV5-1 and TRBJ2-5, with D perhaps being TRBD1 or TRBD2 (5 bases each). Germline CDR1 and CDR2: SGHRS and YFSETQ. V dropped 4 bases and J dropped 1 base, with 8 bases sitting between them. CDR3 length: 13 amino acids.

The chain joins TRBV9 to TRBJ1-6; no firm D call. The CDR3 loop spans 15 amino acids. V was cut by 0 bases and J by 5 bases, with 9 bases left in between. Germline lookup yields CDR1 SGDLS and CDR2 YYNGEE. This CDR3 reads CASSVEASNNSPLHF. CDR3 DNA sequence: TGTGCCAGCAGCGTAGAGGCGTCCAATAATTCACCCCTCCACTTT.

The chain uses TRBV5-1 and TRBJ2-7; D is unresolved. The V gene lost 4 bases and the J gene lost 0 bases, with 11 bases spanning the gap. Per germline, CDR1 SGHRS and CDR2 YFSETQ. There are 14 residues in the CDR3. Here the CDR3 reads CASSPSTVSYEQYF. The CDR3 DNA follows: TGCGCCAGCAGCCCCTCCACCGTCTCCTACGAGCAGTACTTC.

The V gene is TRBV27, the J gene TRBJ2-5; TRBD1 aligns across 11 bases. This CDR3 has 15 amino acids. Germline V lookup: CDR1 MNHEY, CDR2 SMNVEV (reference sequence). The J segment lost 5 bases and the V segment lost 4 bases, leaving 6 bases of the junction unmatched. CDR3: CASSWTGGGLETQYF. The CDR3, as DNA: TGTGCCAGCAGTTGGACAGGGGGCGGGCTGGAGACCCAGTACTTC.

CDR3 sequence reads: CAISGSSTDTQYF. CDR3 nucleotide sequence: TGTGCCATCAGCGGGTCTAGCACAGATACGCAGTATTTT. The chain joins TRBV10-3 to TRBJ2-3; D ambiguous. Looked up from germline, CDR1 is ENHRY and CDR2 is SYGVKD. The CDR3 runs to 13 residues. V lost 6 bases and J 0 bases, leaving 7 bases between the germline ends.

This chain connects TRBV19 to TRBJ1-1, with D uncertain. V lost 2 bases and J lost 1, with 5 bases in between. Germline assignment: CDR1 LNHDA and CDR2 SQIVND (reference sequence). The CDR3 runs to 13 residues. Written as DNA, the CDR3 is TGTGCCAGTAGTATATTTGGGAACACTGAAGCTTTCTTT. It specifies CASSIFGNTEAFF.

This rearrangement joins TRBV7-8 to TRBJ1-1, with no clear D. Per germline, CDR1 SGHVS and CDR2 FQNEAQ. Deletions cut 6 bases from V and 1 base from J, with 9 bases between. This CDR3 is 13 amino acids long. As DNA, the CDR3 is TGTGCCAGCAGACAAACACCGAACACTGAAGCTTTCTTT. Translating gives CASRQTPNTEAFF.

This sequence joins TRBV19 and TRBJ1-4; D is uncertain. The V gene's germline CDR1 is LNHDA and CDR2 SQIVND (reference sequence). This CDR3 region has 13 residues. The germline V and J ends were trimmed by 8 bases and 2 bases, with 9 bases remaining between them. The chain's CDR3 is CASGLSTNEKLFF. Here the CDR3 DNA reads TGTGCCAGTGGATTAAGTACTAATGAAAAACTGTTTTTT.

The chain carries TRBV27 and TRBJ1-2; a weak D match, TRBD1 (6 bases). The germline gives CDR1 MNHEY, CDR2 SMNVEV (reference sequence). Deletions cut 7 bases from V and 8 bases from J, with 14 bases between. This CDR3 spans 12 amino acids. CDR3 coding DNA: TGTGCCAGCACCACGTCAGGGGTAGGCTACACCTTC. This codes for CASTTSGVGYTF.

This clone occurred a few times. The chain joins TRBV30 to TRBJ1-2, with 9 bases that match TRBD1. The CDR3 runs to 13 residues. In germline, CDR1 is GTSNPN, CDR2 SVGIG (reference sequence). J was trimmed by 6 bases and V by 2 bases; bases with no gene match: 4. CDR3: CAWSIRTGDGYTF. The CDR3 DNA follows: TGTGCCTGGAGTATTAGGACAGGGGATGGCTACACCTTC.

This clone turned up a few times. The chain employs TRBV19 and TRBJ1-4; D not certain. V lost 9 bases and J 3 bases, leaving 14 bases between the germline ends. This CDR3 region has 14 residues. The germline CDR1 and CDR2 sequences are LNHDA and SQIVND (reference sequence). The CDR3, as DNA: TGTGCCAGCTGGGGTTCCAGGTCTAATGAAAAACTGTTTTTT. It yields the protein CASWGSRSNEKLFF. The full variable domain, rest sourced from reference TRBV19 and TRBJ1-4, is DGGITQSPKYLFRKEGQNVTLSCEQNLNHDAMYWYRQDPGQGLRLIYYSQIVNDFQKGDIAEGYSVSREKKESFPLTVTSAQKNPTAFYLCASWGSRSNEKLFFGSGTQLSVL.

Concerning this clone itself: This CDR3 is missing its conserved last phenylalanine or tryptophan, likely due to a read error. The limits of the CDR3 on the DNA are not certain, so only TCRdb's listed CDR3 is given. The rearrangement joins TRBV25-1 to TRBJ2-6. The germline V gene encodes CDR1 MGHDK and CDR2 SYGVNS. Inclusive of both ends, the CDR3 amounts to 10 amino acids. CDR3 in amino acids: CASSDPQDER.

In its sample, this clone was seen a few times. The chain recombines TRBV18 with TRBJ1-5; 10 positions agree with TRBD1. Germline CDR1 is KGHSH and CDR2 is LQKENI. The CDR3 totals 14 residues. V was clipped by 2 bases and J by 8 bases; unmatched bases: 3. CDR3 loop: CASSPTGQGEPQHF. The CDR3 DNA reads TGTGCCAGCTCACCAACTGGACAGGGGGAGCCCCAGCATTTT.

The chain joins TRBV5-6 to TRBJ1-1, with 8 bases identical to TRBD1. Per the germline V gene, CDR1 is SGHDT and CDR2 is YYEEEE. This CDR3 comprises 16 residues. The ends lost 2 bases at V and 7 bases at J; junction bases unmatched: 13. The CDR3 sequence: CASSFVLSQGVSEAFF. DNA for the CDR3: TGTGCCAGCAGCTTCGTTCTCTCACAGGGGGTGAGTGAAGCTTTCTTT.

V usage is TRBV11-1 and J usage is TRBJ2-7, with D perhaps TRBD2 (6 bases). With 6 bases removed from V and 4 bases from J, the gap between germline ends came to 16 bases. CDR3 length: 14 amino acids. CDR1 is SGHAT, CDR2 FQDESV, per germline (reference sequence). CDR3 nucleotide sequence: TGTGCCAGCAGGAGGGGACGGGGAGGATACGAGCAGTACTTC. Its protein product is CASRRGRGGYEQYF.

CDR3 in DNA: TGTGCCAGCAGTGCCGACAGGGGCTATGGCTACACCTTC. Translating gives CASSADRGYGYTF. The chain employs TRBV6-6 and TRBJ1-2; the match to TRBD1 covers 8 bases. This CDR3 has 13 residues. Germline CDR1 MNHNY, CDR2 SVGAGI (reference sequence). The J segment lost 4 bases and the V segment lost 5 bases, leaving 3 bases of the junction unmatched.

V usage is TRBV19 and J usage is TRBJ2-1; 9 bases align to TRBD2. Looked up from germline, CDR1 is LNHDA and CDR2 is SQIVND (reference sequence). The CDR3 length is 13 residues. Trimming took 3 bases from V and 12 from J; bases not matched to a gene: 6. CDR3 loop: CASSMAGGLGQFF. CDR3 coding DNA: TGTGCCAGTAGTATGGCGGGGGGGCTTGGGCAGTTCTTC.

This clone was counted only a few times. The V gene is TRBV19, the J gene TRBJ2-2; 11 bases match TRBD1. The CDR3 loop spans 15 amino acids. CDR1 is LNHDA, CDR2 SQIVND, per germline (reference sequence). J was trimmed by 5 bases and V by 6 bases; bases with no gene match: 5. CDR3 sequence: CASRDRGRSTGELFF. CDR3 DNA: TGTGCCAGTAGGGACAGGGGGCGGAGTACCGGGGAGCTGTTTTTT.

The genes are TRBV7-2 and TRBJ1-3, with D possibly TRBD1 on 6 matching bases. CDR1 is SGHTA, CDR2 FQGNSA, per germline. This CDR3 is 16 amino acids long. V was clipped by 4 bases and J by 4 bases, with 17 bases between them. The CDR3 DNA is TGTGCCAGCAGCTCAGGAGGGGGGCTGAGCGGAAACACCATATATTTT. It is translated as CASSSGGGLSGNTIYF.

The chain uses TRBV30 and TRBJ2-5; TRBD2 is a possible D gene (5 bases). CDR1 and CDR2 (germline): GTSNPN, SVGIG (reference sequence). The CDR3 extends over 14 amino acids. Trimming cost V 0 bases and J 4 bases, with 12 bases left between them. The CDR3 loop reads CAWSVQAARETQYF. The DNA for the CDR3 is TGTGCCTGGAGTGTACAAGCGGCCCGAGAGACCCAGTACTTC.

J is TRBJ1-2 and V is TRBV4-1; D is uncertain. V lost 0 bases to trimming and J lost 1 base, with 0 bases between them. Germline values: CDR1 MGHRA, CDR2 YSYEKL. This CDR3 contains 12 residues. CDR3 sequence: CASSQDNYGYTF. The CDR3 DNA reads TGCGCCAGCAGCCAAGATAACTATGGCTACACCTTC.

The CDR3 protein is CASSQSGVSTDTQYF. The CDR3, as DNA: TGCGCCAGCAGCCAAAGCGGGGTTAGCACAGATACGCAGTATTTT. V gene TRBV5-1 combines with J gene TRBJ2-3; TRBD2 matches 7 bases. V lost 4 bases to trimming and J lost 0 bases; unmatched junction nucleotides: 5. The length of the CDR3 is 15 residues. Per germline, CDR1 SGHRS and CDR2 YFSETQ.

CDR3 bases: TGTGCCAGTAGTATTAGCGGGGGGACCGATGAGCAGTTCTTC. As protein: CASSISGGTDEQFF. The chain combines TRBV19 with TRBJ2-1, with 10 bases aligning to TRBD2. Per the germline V gene, CDR1 is LNHDA and CDR2 is SQIVND (reference sequence). Trimming at V came to 3 bases and at J to 8 bases, leaving 4 bases not matched to a gene. The CDR3 loop spans 14 amino acids.

The chain has TRBV11-3 and TRBJ2-1, with D unresolved. V was trimmed by 5 bases and J by 1 base, leaving 6 bases between them. Germline loops: CDR1 SGHNT, CDR2 YENEEA. The CDR3 covers 13 residues. The CDR3 region has the DNA TGTGCCAGCAGCCTCGGGTCCTACAATGAGCAGTTCTTC. Its protein product is CASSLGSYNEQFF.

This rearrangement joins TRBV2 to TRBJ1-4; perhaps TRBD1 as D (5 bases). The CDR3 length is 13 residues. Germline loops: CDR1 SNHLY, CDR2 FYNNEI. V was clipped by 1 base and J by 8 bases, with 8 bases between them. The CDR3 reads CASSEVRGEKLFF. CDR3 DNA sequence: TGTGCCAGCAGTGAAGTACGGGGGGAAAAACTGTTTTTT.

The rearrangement links TRBV10-3 to TRBJ2-3, with 14 bases identical to TRBD2. CDR3 size: 16 residues. Germline V gene data show CDR1 as ENHRY and CDR2 as SYGVKD. V lost 0 bases, J lost 4 bases, and 0 bases stayed unmatched. The DNA for the CDR3 is TGTGCCATCAGTGAGTCGACTAGCGGGGGGGCAGATACGCAGTATTTT. Translating gives CAISESTSGGADTQYF.